The 30 T cell receptor beta chains in this list originate from one sample, sequenced in a study of cytomegalovirus exposure and HLA in healthy donors. It was with 60 Vbeta and 13 Jbeta primers that the PCR ran. TCRdb's table, derived via immunoSEQ multiplex PCR, lists solely in-frame clones and lacks some. The table has approximately 210,000 clones, roughly four fifths seen once. Sequences were obtained from PBMCs. The receptors originated from a woman between 45 and 60 years old in good health and CMV-seropositive.

The chain combines TRBV7-9 with TRBJ2-5, with no clear D. CDR1 SEHNR and CDR2 FQNEAQ come from the germline V gene (reference sequence). There are 15 residues in the CDR3. V lost 4 bases, J lost 0 bases, and 12 bases lay in between. In DNA, the CDR3 is TGTGCCAGCAGCTCACTTTTTTCCTACCAAGAGACCCAGTACTTC. This gives the protein CASSSLFSYQETQYF.

V usage is TRBV18 and J usage is TRBJ1-4, with TRBD1 identical over 9 bases. CDR1 is KGHSH and CDR2 is LQKENI in the germline V gene. The CDR3 length is 15 residues. The junction had 5 bases not matched to a gene; V was cut back by 1 base and J by 8 bases. The CDR3 region has the DNA TGTGCCAGCTCACCACTCCGGGACAGGGACGAAAAACTGTTTTTT. It encodes CASSPLRDRDEKLFF.

V usage is TRBV5-1 and J usage is TRBJ1-2, with 10 nucleotides matching TRBD1. The CDR3 sequence is 14 residues long. Germline loops: CDR1 SGHRS, CDR2 YFSETQ. Trimming cost V 5 bases and J 4 bases; bases outside gene matches: 5. CDR3 coding DNA: TGCGCCAGCAGAGTGACAGGGGGCGGCTATGGCTACACCTTC. Translating it yields CASRVTGGGYGYTF.

The chain couples TRBV27 to TRBJ2-5, with TRBD2 matching 15 bases. Losses at the gene ends were 6 bases for V and 2 bases for J; bases not matched to a gene: 7. CDR3 length: 17 residues. Germline-derived CDR1 and CDR2 are MNHEY and SMNVEV (reference sequence). This CDR3 reads CASSPGLAGGQQETQYF. The CDR3 DNA is TGTGCCAGCAGCCCGGGACTAGCGGGGGGTCAACAAGAGACCCAGTACTTC.

With regard to this clone: Distinct nucleotide sequences in the sample also encode this CDR3. This chain uses TRBV27 with TRBJ1-5, with 7 bases matching TRBD1. V was pared by 5 bases and J by 7 bases, with 11 bases of the junction left unmatched. CDR1 is MNHEY, CDR2 SMNVEV, per germline (reference sequence). The length of the CDR3 is 15 residues. CDR3 sequence reads: CASSPRQGIDQPQHF. CDR3 DNA: TGTGCCAGCAGTCCGAGACAGGGTATCGACCAGCCCCAGCATTTT.

The chain couples TRBV5-1 to TRBJ2-3; no clear D gene. The CDR3 is 15 amino acids. The V gene's germline CDR1 is SGHRS and CDR2 YFSETQ. V was pared by 0 bases and J by 3 bases, with 11 bases between. This CDR3 is CASSLGQDRTDTQYF. The CDR3 DNA follows: TGCGCCAGCAGCTTGGGGCAGGATCGAACAGATACGCAGTATTTT.

This sequence joins TRBV18 and TRBJ2-2, with 9 nucleotides matching TRBD1. Germline CDR1 KGHSH, CDR2 LQKENI. V lost 6 bases and J lost 4; bases outside the gene matches: 6. This CDR3 has 15 residues. The CDR3 protein is CASSGQGSPTGELFF. CDR3 DNA: TGTGCCAGCTCGGGACAGGGAAGCCCCACCGGGGAGCTGTTTTTT.

Points on this clone: The identical CDR3 is also encoded by other nucleotide sequences in the sample. The chain uses TRBV5-1 and TRBJ1-1; D is possibly TRBD1 (5 bases). In germline, CDR1 is SGHRS, CDR2 YFSETQ. There are 14 residues in the CDR3. Trimming removed 3 bases at V and 3 bases at J, with 12 bases between. CDR3 in amino acids: CASSSRQGYTEAFF. As DNA, the CDR3 is TGCGCCAGCAGCTCCAGGCAGGGCTACACTGAAGCTTTCTTT.

This CDR3 is CASSSRDSGSSYNSPLHF. The CDR3 bases are TGCGCCAGCAGCTCTCGGGACAGTGGTAGCTCCTATAATTCACCCCTCCACTTT. The chain employs TRBV5-1 and TRBJ1-6, with 7 bases identical to TRBD1. CDR3 size: 18 residues. The J segment lost 0 bases and the V segment lost 3 bases, leaving 9 bases of the junction unmatched. From germline, CDR1 is SGHRS and CDR2 YFSETQ.

J is TRBJ1-2 and V is TRBV27; TRBD1 agrees at 8 bases. J lost 8 bases, V lost 1 base, and 12 bases had no gene match. CDR1 is MNHEY and CDR2 is SMNVEV in the germline V gene (reference sequence). The CDR3 extends over 16 amino acids. CDR3 sequence (DNA): TGTGCCAGCAGTTTATTATCGACAGGGGATAATCAGGGCTACACCTTC. It specifies CASSLLSTGDNQGYTF.

The V call is TRBV7-8, the J call TRBJ2-1; 7 nucleotides line up with TRBD1. Germline lookup yields CDR1 SGHVS and CDR2 FQNEAQ. CDR3 length: 16 amino acids. V gave up 5 bases and J gave up 2 bases; unmatched junction bases: 9. CDR3 nucleotides: TGTGCCAGCAGCAAACGCCGACAGGGAACCTACAATGAGCAGTTCTTC. Residues: CASSKRRQGTYNEQFF.

The V and J genes are TRBV27 and TRBJ1-5, with D unclear. The CDR3 is 14 residues long. Trimming pared 5 bases from V and 2 bases from J, leaving 10 bases between. Germline V lookup: CDR1 MNHEY, CDR2 SMNVEV (reference sequence). CDR3 in DNA: TGTGCCAGCAGTGTGATGCAGGGCAATCAGCCCCAGCATTTT. It codes for CASSVMQGNQPQHF.

J is TRBJ1-5 and V is TRBV6-5; a weak D match, TRBD1 (5 bases). This CDR3 spans 13 amino acids. Trimming took off 7 bases at V and 5 bases at J, with 12 bases between the two ends. Germline assignment: CDR1 MNHEY and CDR2 SVGAGI. CDR3 in DNA: TGTGCCAGCATCAAGGGGTGGGATCAGCCCCAGCATTTT. This translates into CASIKGWDQPQHF.

The chain joins TRBV9 to TRBJ2-1, with a possible D match to TRBD2 (6 bases). The V end was cut by 4 bases, the J end by 3 bases, with 14 bases between. Per the germline V gene, CDR1 is SGDLS and CDR2 is YYNGEE. CDR3 length: 15 amino acids. CDR3 in amino acids: CASSLSGENYNEQFF. For the CDR3, the DNA is TGTGCCAGCAGCCTTAGCGGTGAAAACTACAATGAGCAGTTCTTC.

The chain couples TRBV27 to TRBJ1-1, with TRBD1 matching over 7 bases. CDR1 is MNHEY, CDR2 SMNVEV, per germline (reference sequence). The CDR3 contains 15 residues. The V gene end was trimmed by 7 bases and the J gene end by 0 bases; junction bases not matched to a gene: 8. The DNA of the CDR3 is TGTGCCAGCAACCCCTTTCAGGGGGTGAACACTGAAGCTTTCTTT. Translating gives CASNPFQGVNTEAFF.

As for this clone: Sequence at one end of the junction differs from germline and may be a read error. The chain couples TRBV7-9 to TRBJ1-2, with 7 positions matching TRBD1. The CDR3 has 15 residues. The germline CDR1 and CDR2 sequences are SEHNR and FQNEAQ (reference sequence). CDR3 sequence reads: CSSSPGQGETYGYTF. The CDR3 nucleotides are TGTTCCAGCAGCCCCGGCCAGGGGGAAACCTATGGCTACACCTTC.

The rearrangement joins TRBV2 to TRBJ2-7; TRBD1 matches at 7 bases. The CDR3 contains 15 residues. CDR1 and CDR2 (germline): SNHLY, FYNNEI. Trimming at V came to 2 bases and at J to 0 bases, leaving 4 bases not matched to a gene. DNA of the CDR3: TGTGCCAGCAGTGAAACGAACAGGGGCTCCTACGAGCAGTACTTC. Translating it yields CASSETNRGSYEQYF.

The CDR3 DNA reads as TGTGCCAGCAGGAGGGGGGGAGTCGGCACTGAAGCTTTCTTT. This codes for CASRRGGVGTEAFF. The genes are TRBV28 and TRBJ1-1, with a weak D call TRBD1 (6 bases). Germline loops: CDR1 MDHEN, CDR2 SYDVKM. V dropped 6 bases and J dropped 4 bases, with 15 bases sitting between them. The CDR3 extends over 14 amino acids.

This chain connects TRBV4-2 to TRBJ2-3, with no clear D. The CDR3 is 13 amino acids. CDR1 and CDR2 from the germline V gene are LGHNA and YNFKEQ. Trimming cost V 4 bases and J 3 bases, with 8 bases left between them. CDR3 in DNA: TGTGCCAGCAGCCCTCCCCGGACAGATACGCAGTATTTT. Its translation is CASSPPRTDTQYF.

The chain carries TRBV7-6 and TRBJ1-4, with 7 bases lining up with TRBD1. Germline-derived CDR1 and CDR2 are SGHVS and FNYEAQ. The CDR3 spans 15 residues. With V trimmed by 5 bases and J by 1 base, 4 bases remained unmatched. CDR3 sequence reads: CASSRTGGTNEKLFF. Written as DNA, the CDR3 is TGTGCCAGCAGCCGGACAGGTGGAACTAATGAAAAACTGTTTTTT.

The genes are TRBV5-1 and TRBJ1-5; 8 bases align to TRBD1. The V segment lost 2 bases and the J segment 5 bases; nucleotides outside the gene matches: 6. This CDR3 region has 15 residues. The germline V gene encodes CDR1 SGHRS and CDR2 YFSETQ. The CDR3 reads CASSLSGGTDQPQHF. In DNA, the CDR3 is TGCGCCAGCAGCTTATCAGGGGGCACGGATCAGCCCCAGCATTTT.

Remarks on this clone: This may come from a read error, since a much larger clone is one base off. This sequence joins TRBV27 and TRBJ2-1; 10 bases are a match to TRBD2. The ends lost 4 bases at V and 0 bases at J; junction bases unmatched: 0. The CDR3 length is 15 residues. Germline CDR1 MNHEY, CDR2 SMNVEV (reference sequence). In DNA, the CDR3 is TGTGCCAGCAGTTCTAGCGGGGGCTCCTACAATGAGCAGTTCTTC. It yields the protein CASSSSGGSYNEQFF.

The rearrangement uses TRBV4-1 and TRBJ1-6, with 8 bases lining up with TRBD1. Trimming took 6 bases from V and 4 from J; bases not matched to a gene: 5. The CDR3 runs 15 residues. Germline V CDR1 and CDR2: MGHRA, YSYEKL. CDR3 loop: CASSQRTGYNSPLHF. The CDR3 bases are TGCGCCAGCAGTCAAAGGACAGGGTATAATTCACCCCTCCACTTT.

CDR3 DNA: TGTGCCAGCAGTGGAAGGACAGTTTCCCACGAGCAGTACTTC. It is translated as CASSGRTVSHEQYF. The genes are TRBV27 and TRBJ2-7, with D tentatively TRBD1 (6 bases). There are 14 residues in the CDR3. Per the germline V gene, CDR1 is MNHEY and CDR2 is SMNVEV (reference sequence). The V and J ends lost 5 bases and 5 bases respectively, with 16 bases between them.

A note on this clone: Relative to the germline gene, one junction end is altered; a read error may explain this. The chain is built from TRBV4-3 and TRBJ1-2; D is uncertain. The CDR3 runs 13 residues. The germline V gene encodes CDR1 LGHNA and CDR2 YSLEER. CDR3 sequence: CASSPDKNYSYTF. The CDR3 region has the DNA TGCGCCAGCAGCCCAGATAAAAACTATAGCTACACCTTC.

The chain is built from TRBV15 and TRBJ1-1; maybe TRBD1 (6 bases). Between the trimmed V and J ends, which lost 0 bases and 3 bases, there was a span of 8 bases. The CDR3 is 14 residues long. The germline V gene has CDR1 LNHNV and CDR2 YYDKDF (reference sequence). The CDR3 loop reads CATSRDYRDTEAFF. For the CDR3, the DNA is TGTGCCACCAGCAGAGATTACAGGGACACTGAAGCTTTCTTT.

V usage is TRBV7-2 and J usage is TRBJ1-1, with TRBD1 identical over 10 bases. V was clipped by 5 bases and J by 5 bases; unmatched bases: 11. CDR1 is SGHTA and CDR2 is FQGNSA in the germline V gene. This CDR3 is 16 amino acids long. The CDR3 DNA reads TGTGCCAGCAGCATAGGGAAGGGACAGGGGAGGACTGAAGCTTTCTTT. Translated: CASSIGKGQGRTEAFF. Looking up the rest from reference TRBV7-2 and TRBJ1-1 gives the full variable domain: GAGVSQSPSNKVTEKGKDVELRCDPISGHTALYWYRQSLGQGLEFLIYFQGNSAPDKSGLPSDRFSAERTGGSVSTLTIQRTQQEDSAVYLCASSIGKGQGRTEAFFGQGTRLTVV.

This clone was seen only once. The chain links TRBV28 to TRBJ2-6; tentatively, D is TRBD1 (6 bases). Trimming took 6 bases from V and 2 from J, leaving 11 bases between them. Germline CDR1 and CDR2: MDHEN and SYDVKM. CDR3 length: 15 residues. This chain's CDR3 is CASRPYRAGANVLTF. The DNA for the CDR3 is TGTGCCAGCAGACCCTACAGGGCTGGGGCCAACGTCCTGACTTTC.

V gene TRBV29-1 combines with J gene TRBJ1-1, with unresolved D. CDR3 length equals 11 residues. From germline, CDR1 is SQVTM and CDR2 ANQGSEA. The V end lost 8 bases, the J end lost 0 bases, and 7 bases lay between the germline ends. CDR3 amino acids: CSQSMNTEAFF. The CDR3 nucleotides are TGCAGCCAATCCATGAACACTGAAGCTTTCTTT.

The V and J genes are TRBV30 and TRBJ1-5; D not resolved. This CDR3 has 17 amino acids. Germline CDR1 GTSNPN, CDR2 SVGIG (reference sequence). V lost 0 bases to trimming and J lost 4 bases, with 19 bases between them. This CDR3 is CAWSVPHDINSNQPQHF. The CDR3 bases are TGTGCCTGGAGTGTACCCCACGACATAAATAGTAATCAGCCCCAGCATTTT.